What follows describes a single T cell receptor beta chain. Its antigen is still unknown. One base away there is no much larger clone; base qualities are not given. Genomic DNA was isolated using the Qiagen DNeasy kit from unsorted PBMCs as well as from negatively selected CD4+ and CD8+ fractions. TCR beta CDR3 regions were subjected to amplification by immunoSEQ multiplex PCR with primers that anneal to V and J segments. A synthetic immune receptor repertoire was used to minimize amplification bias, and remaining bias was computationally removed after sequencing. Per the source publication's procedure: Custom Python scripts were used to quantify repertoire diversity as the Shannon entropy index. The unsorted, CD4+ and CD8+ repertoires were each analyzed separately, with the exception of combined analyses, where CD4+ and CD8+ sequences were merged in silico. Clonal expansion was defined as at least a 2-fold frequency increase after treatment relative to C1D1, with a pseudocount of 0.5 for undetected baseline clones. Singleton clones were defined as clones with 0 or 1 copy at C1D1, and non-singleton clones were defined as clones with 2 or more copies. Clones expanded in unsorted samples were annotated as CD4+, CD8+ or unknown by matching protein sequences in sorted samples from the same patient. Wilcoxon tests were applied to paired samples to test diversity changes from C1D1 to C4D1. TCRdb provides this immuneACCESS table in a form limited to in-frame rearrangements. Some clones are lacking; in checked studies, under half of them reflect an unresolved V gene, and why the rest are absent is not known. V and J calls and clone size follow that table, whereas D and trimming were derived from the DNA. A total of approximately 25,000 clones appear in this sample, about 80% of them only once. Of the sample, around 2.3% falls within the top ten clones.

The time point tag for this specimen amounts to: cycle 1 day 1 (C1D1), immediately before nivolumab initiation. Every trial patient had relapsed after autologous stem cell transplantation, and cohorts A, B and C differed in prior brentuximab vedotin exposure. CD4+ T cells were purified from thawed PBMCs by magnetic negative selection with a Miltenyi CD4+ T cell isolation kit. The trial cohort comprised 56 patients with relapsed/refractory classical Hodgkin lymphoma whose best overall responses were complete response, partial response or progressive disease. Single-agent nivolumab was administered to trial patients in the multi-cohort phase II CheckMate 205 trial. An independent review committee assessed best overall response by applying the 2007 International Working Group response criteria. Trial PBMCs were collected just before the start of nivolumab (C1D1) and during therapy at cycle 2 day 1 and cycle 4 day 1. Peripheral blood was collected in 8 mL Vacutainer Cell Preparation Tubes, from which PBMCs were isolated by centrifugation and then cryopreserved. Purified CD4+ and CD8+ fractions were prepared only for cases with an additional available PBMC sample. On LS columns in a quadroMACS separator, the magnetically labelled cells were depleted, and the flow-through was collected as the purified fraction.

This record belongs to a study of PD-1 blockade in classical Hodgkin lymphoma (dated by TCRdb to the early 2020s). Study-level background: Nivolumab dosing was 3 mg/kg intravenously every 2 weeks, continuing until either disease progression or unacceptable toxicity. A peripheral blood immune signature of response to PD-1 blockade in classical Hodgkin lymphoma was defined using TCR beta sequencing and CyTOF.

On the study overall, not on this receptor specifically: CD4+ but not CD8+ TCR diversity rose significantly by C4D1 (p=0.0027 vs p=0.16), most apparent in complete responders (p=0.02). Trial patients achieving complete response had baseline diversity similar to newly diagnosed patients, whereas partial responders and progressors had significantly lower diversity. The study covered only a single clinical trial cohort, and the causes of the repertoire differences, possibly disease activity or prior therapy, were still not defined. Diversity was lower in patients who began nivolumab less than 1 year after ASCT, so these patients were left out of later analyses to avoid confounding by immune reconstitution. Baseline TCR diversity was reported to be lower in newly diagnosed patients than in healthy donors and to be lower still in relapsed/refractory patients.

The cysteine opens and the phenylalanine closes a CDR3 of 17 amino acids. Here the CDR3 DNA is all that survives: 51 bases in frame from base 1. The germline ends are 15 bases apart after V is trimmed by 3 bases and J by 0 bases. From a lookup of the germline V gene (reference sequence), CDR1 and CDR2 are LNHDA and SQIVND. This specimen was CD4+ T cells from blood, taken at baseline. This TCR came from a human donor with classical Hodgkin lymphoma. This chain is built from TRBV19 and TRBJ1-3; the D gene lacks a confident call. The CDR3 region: CASSISHVRSSGNTIYF. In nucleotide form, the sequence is TGTGCCAGTAGTATCTCCCACGTTCGAAGCTCTGGAAACACCATATATTTT. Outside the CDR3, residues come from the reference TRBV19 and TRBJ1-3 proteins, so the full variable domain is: DGGITQSPKYLFRKEGQNVTLSCEQNLNHDAMYWYRQDPGQGLRLIYYSQIVNDFQKGDIAEGYSVSREKKESFPLTVTSAQKNPTAFYLCASSISHVRSSGNTIYFGEGSWLTVV.